Shown below are 2 T cell receptor beta chains from a single sample sequenced in a study of CD8+ T cells in alopecia areata. Treatment specified: oral pan-JAK inhibitor, 5-10 mg twice daily. Sequencing templates came from extracted RNA that was reverse transcribed into cDNA. Data came from immunoSEQ multiplex PCR; TCRdb stores just in-frame clones and leaves some out. There are roughly 100,000 clones in the sample; roughly three fifths occur only once, and about a sixth lies in the top ten. This sample comprised CD8+ T cells sorted from blood, obtained between weeks 55 and 65, from a patient treated with tofacitinib. The receptors shown here come from a human donor with alopecia areata.

This clone has more than one count but fewer than ten. The chain couples TRBV7-9 to TRBJ1-5; D not certain. The CDR3 loop spans 13 amino acids. Germline CDR1 and CDR2: SEHNR and FQNEAQ (reference sequence). V was pared by 3 bases and J by 3 bases, with 6 bases between. The CDR3 bases are TGTGCCAGCAGCTTGCGAAACAATCAGCCCCAGCATTTT. Protein product: CASSLRNNQPQHF.

The V gene is TRBV6-5, the J gene TRBJ2-1, with D possibly being TRBD1 or TRBD2 (6 bases each). Germline V gene data show CDR1 as MNHEY and CDR2 as SVGAGI. Trimming took off 2 bases at V and 4 bases at J, with 12 bases between the two ends. The length of the CDR3 is 15 residues. In DNA, the CDR3 is TGTGCCAGCAGTTACGCGTCGGGGGCTTACAATGAGCAGTTCTTC. The encoded protein is CASSYASGAYNEQFF.